This T cell receptor (beta chain) was captured by sequencing in a study of T-cell reconstitution after alpha-beta-depleted transplantation in children (dated by TCRdb to the mid-2010s). About the full investigation: The study quantitatively tracked T-cell immune reconstitution after TCRalphabeta/CD19-depleted allogeneic hematopoietic cell transplantation in children using TCR repertoire profiling.

This clonotype was seen many times. The specificity of this receptor is unknown. Per-base quality was not reported, and no clone a single base away is much larger than it. V is shortened by 4 bases, J by 2 bases, and the region joining them spans 12 bases. From a lookup of the germline V gene (reference sequence), CDR1 and CDR2 are LNHNV and YYDKDF. The CDR3 goes from the cysteine to the phenylalanine over 16 residues. Only the CDR3 portion is preserved as DNA: 48 bases, with reading frame beginning at the first base. Broad study findings and their caveats: The frequencies of hyperexpanded clones fell over the following months, and after one year, T-cell counts and TCRbeta diversity were mostly attributed to newly produced T cells. The apparently early alphabetaT-cell count recovery about two months after transplant was reportedly dependent on only several hundred rapidly expanded clones derived from non-depleted graft cells. The high TCRbeta diversity at day 60 in some patients was ascribed to recipient T cells and intrathymic progenitors that had survived conditioning.

The label giving this sample's treatment or condition can be read as: allogeneic hematopoietic cell transplantation with graft depleted of TCRalphabeta T cells and CD19 B cells. Transplant recipients were children who received TCRalphabeta/CD19-depleted allogeneic hematopoietic cell grafts. The library came from PCR. The reads were generated on an Illumina HiSeq 2500. TCR library preparation used molecular barcoding, with unique molecular identifiers applied to normalize quantification of the TCRbeta repertoire. The public reads were reprocessed in TCRdb via fastp at Q25 and MiXCR, keeping in-frame beta chains. CDR3 protein sequences are deduplicated, and each keeps its most common genes and DNA. Here the sample has 300,000 to 400,000 distinct CDR3 sequences; around 20% occur a single time. 11% of the sample is taken by the ten largest.

The sample consisted of PBMCs, mostly from graft donor cells, taken 180 days after TCRalphabeta/CD19-depleted stem cell transplant. This TCR was recovered from a male patient aged 10 to 17 who had a stem cell transplant for acute lymphoblastic leukemia, so the T cells may come from the graft donor. The chain joins TRBV15 to TRBJ2-6; the D gene is perhaps TRBD2, on 7 matching bases. CDR3 loop: CATSTPGGAGANVLTF. The DNA is as follows: TGTGCCACCAGCACCCCGGGGGGCGCTGGGGCCAACGTCCTGACTTTC.